Below, 22 T cell receptor beta chains from the same sample are listed, as sequenced in a study of cytomegalovirus exposure and HLA in healthy donors. The PCR employed 60 Vbeta primers together with 13 Jbeta primers. Clones were read by immunoSEQ multiplex PCR, and TCRdb kept only the in-frame ones, dropping some. The listing records roughly 60,000 clones. Sequenced: PBMCs. These receptor sequences come from a woman under 30 in good health and CMV-seronegative.

V usage is TRBV6-4 and J usage is TRBJ2-3; no firm D call. The CDR3 spans 13 residues. Germline assignment: CDR1 MRHNA and CDR2 SNTAGT. Trimming took off 4 bases at V and 1 base at J, with 6 bases between the two ends. The CDR3 DNA is TGTGCCAGCAGTGTAGGAGGCACAGATACGCAGTATTTT. It codes for CASSVGGTDTQYF.

The V gene is TRBV30, the J gene TRBJ1-5; the D gene is possibly TRBD1 (5 bases). Trimming took 4 bases from V and 4 from J, leaving 11 bases between them. Germline V lookup: CDR1 GTSNPN, CDR2 SVGIG (reference sequence). This CDR3 is 13 amino acids long. CDR3 loop: CAWTSGGNQPQHF. For the CDR3, the DNA is TGTGCCTGGACCTCGGGGGGGAATCAGCCCCAGCATTTT.

The chain combines TRBV5-1 with TRBJ1-1, with D perhaps TRBD1 (6 bases). V lost 1 base to trimming and J lost 3 bases, with 10 bases between them. CDR1 is SGHRS and CDR2 is YFSETQ in the germline V gene. This CDR3 region has 14 residues. CDR3 DNA: TGCGCCAGCAGCTTGCTAGGGGGGGACACTGAAGCTTTCTTT. Its protein product is CASSLLGGDTEAFF.

This chain links TRBV28 with TRBJ1-6; perhaps TRBD1 as D (5 bases). V shed 10 bases and J shed 1 base, with 14 bases lying between them. The CDR3 covers 15 residues. CDR1 and CDR2 (germline): MDHEN, SYDVKM. This chain's CDR3 is CATVRRGSYNSPLHF. The DNA for the CDR3 is TGTGCCACCGTGAGGCGGGGGTCCTATAATTCACCCCTCCACTTT.

The gene calls are TRBV9 and TRBJ2-2, with 7 bases matching TRBD1. The CDR3 is 15 residues long. J was trimmed by 6 bases and V by 3 bases; bases with no gene match: 8. The germline V gene has CDR1 SGDLS and CDR2 YYNGEE. The DNA of the CDR3 is TGTGCCAGCAGCGGAAACTGGGACAGCCCCGGGGAGCTGTTTTTT. This encodes CASSGNWDSPGELFF.

The J gene is TRBJ2-7, the V gene TRBV28, with 7 bases fitting TRBD2. Trimming removed 6 bases from V and 7 bases from J; junction bases left unmatched: 15. The CDR3 totals 15 residues. Germline assignment: CDR1 MDHEN and CDR2 SYDVKM. CDR3 sequence (DNA): TGTGCCAGCAGCTTAGCGGGCGCGTCCCCTTGGGAGCAGTACTTC. Its protein is CASSLAGASPWEQYF.

V and J are TRBV9 and TRBJ1-3; 10 bases agree with TRBD1. The CDR3 is 18 residues long. V lost 3 bases to trimming and J lost 3 bases; unmatched junction nucleotides: 12. Looked up from germline, CDR1 is SGDLS and CDR2 is YYNGEE. The CDR3 region is CASSARQGARANGNTIYF. The DNA of the CDR3 is TGTGCCAGCAGCGCACGACAGGGGGCGCGTGCTAATGGAAACACCATATATTTT.

The CDR3 coding sequence is TGTGCCAGCAGTTACTCCCCCGTGAACACTGAAGCTTTCTTT. Protein product: CASSYSPVNTEAFF. The V call is TRBV6-6, the J call TRBJ1-1; no reliable D call. This CDR3 contains 14 residues. Germline-derived CDR1 and CDR2 are MNHNY and SVGAGI (reference sequence). V was clipped by 0 bases and J by 0 bases, with 5 bases between them.

The chain uses TRBV25-1 and TRBJ2-7, with unresolved D. From germline, CDR1 is MGHDK and CDR2 SYGVNS. The CDR3 totals 15 residues. Deletions cut 6 bases from V and 0 bases from J, with 15 bases between. The CDR3 nucleotides are TGTGCCAGCAGCCCTCGGCAGGCTTCCTCCTACGAGCAGTACTTC. Its translation is CASSPRQASSYEQYF.

In nucleotides, the CDR3 is TGTGCCAGCTCACCAGAACAGGGAGTTAACACCGGGGAGCTGTTTTTT. This sequence encodes CASSPEQGVNTGELFF. The V and J genes are TRBV18 and TRBJ2-2; a weak D match, TRBD1 (6 bases). The V end was cut by 2 bases, the J end by 2 bases, with 12 bases between. The CDR3 is made up of 16 amino acids. Germline assignment: CDR1 KGHSH and CDR2 LQKENI.

The chain combines TRBV2 with TRBJ1-1; the D is unclear. Trimming stripped 6 bases from V and 0 bases from J, with 8 bases between. Germline V CDR1 and CDR2: SNHLY, FYNNEI. The CDR3 loop spans 13 amino acids. The CDR3 is CASRFGLNTEAFF. CDR3 DNA sequence: TGTGCCAGCAGGTTCGGTTTGAACACTGAAGCTTTCTTT.

The rearrangement uses TRBV19 and TRBJ2-1, with 9 bases fitting TRBD1. Germline loops: CDR1 LNHDA, CDR2 SQIVND (reference sequence). V lost 9 bases and J lost 8; bases outside the gene matches: 2. CDR3 length equals 11 residues. The CDR3 spells CASTGGHEQFF. The CDR3 DNA follows: TGTGCCAGCACAGGGGGCCATGAGCAGTTCTTC.

V and J are TRBV7-9 and TRBJ2-1; 10 bases fit TRBD2. CDR1 and CDR2 (germline): SEHNR, FQNEAQ (reference sequence). With V trimmed by 5 bases and J by 5 bases, 3 bases remained unmatched. This CDR3 comprises 14 residues. The CDR3 DNA sequence: TGTGCCAGCAGCCCTAGCGGGAGCCACAATGAGCAGTTCTTC. It is translated as CASSPSGSHNEQFF.

The chain links TRBV9 to TRBJ2-1; TRBD2 aligns across 13 bases. Trimming cost V 0 bases and J 7 bases; bases outside gene matches: 10. CDR1 SGDLS and CDR2 YYNGEE come from the germline V gene. The CDR3 is 18 residues long. The DNA for the CDR3 is TGTGCCAGCAGCGTAGGGTCCCCCGGGACTAGCGGGATAAATGAGCAGTTCTTC. Protein sequence: CASSVGSPGTSGINEQFF.

The V call is TRBV6-6, the J call TRBJ2-1; 8 nucleotides match TRBD2. Germline CDR1 is MNHNY and CDR2 is SVGAGI (reference sequence). This CDR3 is 16 amino acids long. The J segment lost 6 bases and the V segment lost 6 bases, leaving 13 bases of the junction unmatched. The CDR3 bases are TGTGCCAGCAGGGACATAGCGGGGACCACCATCAATGAGCAGTTCTTC. The encoded protein is CASRDIAGTTINEQFF.

This chain connects TRBV6-5 to TRBJ1-1, with 7 nucleotides matching TRBD1. The germline V gene encodes CDR1 MNHEY and CDR2 SVGAGI. The CDR3 consists of 15 residues. Losses at the gene ends were 5 bases for V and 4 bases for J; bases not matched to a gene: 10. CDR3 sequence: CASSNPTGLVTEAFF. In DNA, the CDR3 is TGTGCCAGCAGTAACCCGACAGGGTTGGTCACTGAAGCTTTCTTT.

This chain joins TRBV10-1 and TRBJ2-3; 11 bases are a match to TRBD2. V lost 4 bases and J lost 1; bases outside the gene matches: 4. Germline values: CDR1 WNHNN, CDR2 SYGVQD (reference sequence). The CDR3 has 16 residues. CDR3 DNA sequence: TGCGCCAGCAGTGGACTAGCGGGGTTTGGCACAGATACGCAGTATTTT. Its protein is CASSGLAGFGTDTQYF.

The chain links TRBV5-1 to TRBJ2-5; no clear D gene. The germline CDR1 and CDR2 sequences are SGHRS and YFSETQ. The V end was cut by 0 bases, the J end by 1 base, with 10 bases between. The CDR3 length is 15 residues. CDR3 DNA: TGCGCCAGCAGCTTGGCGCCAGCGACCCAAGAGACCCAGTACTTC. Encoded protein: CASSLAPATQETQYF.

The chain joins TRBV13 to TRBJ2-1; perhaps TRBD1 as D (6 bases). Looked up from germline, CDR1 is PRHDT and CDR2 is FYEKMQ (reference sequence). The CDR3 runs 16 residues. Trimming removed 1 base at V and 5 bases at J, with 15 bases between. The CDR3: CASSLEGTQIHNEQFF. CDR3 sequence (DNA): TGTGCCAGCAGCTTAGAAGGGACACAAATACACAATGAGCAGTTCTTC.

This rearrangement joins TRBV30 to TRBJ1-1, with D possibly being TRBD1 (5 bases). Germline V lookup: CDR1 GTSNPN, CDR2 SVGIG (reference sequence). With 0 bases removed from V and 0 bases from J, the gap between germline ends came to 14 bases. This CDR3 is built from 16 residues. CDR3 sequence (DNA): TGTGCCTGGAGTGTACTCTGGGGCCCGTTGAACACTGAAGCTTTCTTT. It specifies CAWSVLWGPLNTEAFF.

The chain joins TRBV19 to TRBJ2-3; D may be TRBD2 (6 bases). V lost 8 bases and J 3 bases, leaving 18 bases between the germline ends. Germline values: CDR1 LNHDA, CDR2 SQIVND (reference sequence). This CDR3 is 15 amino acids long. The CDR3 region has the DNA TGTGCCAGTGGGCGAGTTGGGGGACTGACAGATACGCAGTATTTT. Protein sequence: CASGRVGGLTDTQYF.

The chain employs TRBV5-1 and TRBJ1-2, with D possibly being TRBD1 (6 bases). Germline-derived CDR1 and CDR2 are SGHRS and YFSETQ. Trimming pared 2 bases from V and 5 bases from J, leaving 25 bases between. The CDR3 has 18 amino acids. In DNA, the CDR3 is TGCGCCAGCAGCTTTGAAGGGTGGGGACACCCCCGTGGGTATGGCTACACCTTC. Translating it yields CASSFEGWGHPRGYGYTF.